Presented here are 18 T cell receptor beta chains from one specimen sequenced in a study of cytomegalovirus exposure and HLA in healthy donors. Repertoires were generated with immunoSEQ multiplex PCR, while TCRdb's copy carries only in-frame clones and drops some. The table lists some 110,000 clones, 80% to 90% of them singletons. Sequencing was carried out using PBMCs. The source of these receptors is a man between 18 and 35 years old in good health and CMV-seropositive.

V is TRBV28 and J is TRBJ2-5; 8 bases match TRBD1. This CDR3 has 13 residues. Trimming cost V 6 bases and J 3 bases; bases outside gene matches: 3. Germline CDR1 reads MDHEN; CDR2 reads SYDVKM. The CDR3 region has the DNA TGTGCCAGCAGACGGACAGGGAAAGAGACCCAGTACTTC. Amino acid sequence: CASRRTGKETQYF. Full variable domain (outside the CDR3, taken from reference TRBV28 and TRBJ2-5): DVKVTQSSRYLVKRTGEKVFLECVQDMDHENMFWYRQDPGLGLRLIYFSYDVKMKEKGDIPEGYSVSREKKERFSLILESASTNQTSMYLCASRRTGKETQYFGPGTRLLVL.

The chain has TRBV6-4 and TRBJ1-5; TRBD1 agrees at 10 bases. In germline, CDR1 is MRHNA, CDR2 SNTAGT. The CDR3 loop spans 18 amino acids. J gave up 0 bases and V 2 bases, and 7 bases lay outside the gene matches. CDR3 sequence: CASSDPADRGYSNQPQHF. The CDR3 region has the DNA TGTGCCAGCAGTGACCCAGCGGACAGGGGGTATAGCAATCAGCCCCAGCATTTT.

The chain uses TRBV13 and TRBJ2-5; TRBD1 is a possible D gene (6 bases). Germline loops: CDR1 PRHDT, CDR2 FYEKMQ (reference sequence). V shed 5 bases and J shed 1 base, with 14 bases lying between them. CDR3 length equals 15 residues. CDR3 DNA: TGTGCCAGCAGCCCTACAGGGAAGGGCCAAGAGACCCAGTACTTC. This sequence encodes CASSPTGKGQETQYF.

The V call is TRBV2, the J call TRBJ1-2; D might be TRBD1 (6 bases). The CDR3 totals 14 residues. Germline values: CDR1 SNHLY, CDR2 FYNNEI. Trimming shortened V by 1 base and J by 2 bases, and 8 bases separated the two germline ends. The CDR3 loop is CASSEGTENYGYTF. In DNA form, the CDR3 reads TGTGCCAGCAGTGAAGGGACAGAGAACTATGGCTACACCTTC. Full variable domain (missing parts from reference TRBV2 and TRBJ1-2): EPEVTQTPSHQVTQMGQEVILRCVPISNHLYFYWYRQILGQKVEFLVSFYNNEISEKSEIFDDQFSVERPDGSNFTLKIRSTKLEDSAMYFCASSEGTENYGYTFGSGTRLTVV.

The chain employs TRBV6-1 and TRBJ2-6; perhaps TRBD1 as D (6 bases). The germline CDR1 and CDR2 sequences are MNHNS and SASEGT. V was clipped by 2 bases and J by 6 bases, with 17 bases between them. The CDR3 sequence is 17 residues long. The CDR3: CASSERGHRSEANVLTF. CDR3 bases: TGTGCCAGCAGTGAAAGGGGACACCGCTCCGAGGCCAACGTCCTGACTTTC.

The chain couples TRBV5-1 to TRBJ1-1; 8 bases are shared with TRBD1. V trimming: 3 bases; J trimming: 1 base; junction bases outside the gene matches: 5. CDR1 is SGHRS, CDR2 YFSETQ, per germline. The CDR3 length is 15 residues. The CDR3 spells CASSWDRPENTEAFF. CDR3 bases: TGCGCCAGCAGCTGGGACAGGCCCGAGAACACTGAAGCTTTCTTT.

The CDR3 region has the DNA TGTGCTAGTGGTTTGTATCCCGGGACAGGGTCCGAGCAGTACTTC. Its translation: CASGLYPGTGSEQYF. The genes are TRBV12-5 and TRBJ2-7; TRBD1 matches 9 bases. CDR1 LGHNT and CDR2 FRNRAP come from the germline V gene. This CDR3 has 15 residues. V lost 2 bases, J lost 6 bases, and 8 bases stayed unmatched. Full variable domain (missing parts from reference TRBV12-5 and TRBJ2-7): DARVTQTPRHKVTEMGQEVTMRCQPILGHNTVFWYRQTMMQGLELLAYFRNRAPLDDSGMPKDRFSAEMPDATLATLKIQPSEPRDSAVYFCASGLYPGTGSEQYFGPGTRLTVT.

The chain employs TRBV29-1 and TRBJ2-2, with 7 bases that match TRBD1. The CDR3 runs to 14 residues. Germline CDR1 SQVTM, CDR2 ANQGSEA. The V and J ends lost 6 bases and 7 bases, in that order; junction bases with no gene match: 11. The CDR3 DNA is TGCAGCGTAACCCTAGGACAGGTCCTCGGGGAGCTGTTTTTT. Translating gives CSVTLGQVLGELFF.

This chain connects TRBV6-1 to TRBJ2-1, with 15 bases aligning to TRBD2. The CDR3 loop spans 18 amino acids. V shed 4 bases and J 2 bases; nucleotides not matched to a gene: 6. Germline V CDR1 and CDR2: MNHNS, SASEGT. The CDR3, as DNA: TGTGCCAGCAGTGCTTGGACTAGCGGGGGGGCCGCCTACAATGAGCAGTTCTTC. It yields the protein CASSAWTSGGAAYNEQFF.

This clone turned up a few times. The chain links TRBV2 to TRBJ2-7, with 9 bases that match TRBD1. The CDR3 sequence is 14 residues long. Germline lookup yields CDR1 SNHLY and CDR2 FYNNEI. V lost 7 bases, J lost 5 bases, and 9 bases stayed unmatched. This CDR3 reads CASNSQGARNEQYF. The DNA for the CDR3 is TGTGCCAGCAACTCACAGGGGGCAAGAAACGAGCAGTACTTC.

The V and J genes are TRBV5-6 and TRBJ1-2, with 9 positions matching TRBD1. CDR1 is SGHDT and CDR2 is YYEEEE in the germline V gene. The length of the CDR3 is 14 residues. V gave up 4 bases and J gave up 5 bases; unmatched junction bases: 6. The CDR3 region is CASSGTGILYGYTF. Written as DNA, the CDR3 is TGTGCCAGCAGCGGGACAGGGATCCTATATGGCTACACCTTC.

The chain has TRBV28 and TRBJ1-1; D possibly corresponds to TRBD1 (5 bases). Trimming removed 6 bases from V and 6 bases from J, with 11 bases in between. The CDR3 sequence is 12 residues long. Germline CDR1 reads MDHEN; CDR2 reads SYDVKM. CDR3 nucleotides: TGTGCCAGCAGAGTGGGGGGGGCTGAAGCTTTCTTT. Its protein product is CASRVGGAEAFF.

This clone was seen more than once but under ten times. The chain joins TRBV29-1 to TRBJ1-5, with TRBD1 as a possible D gene (5 bases). This CDR3 is 13 amino acids long. CDR1 SQVTM and CDR2 ANQGSEA come from the germline V gene. V gave up 4 bases and J gave up 6 bases, with 13 bases separating them. The CDR3 protein is CSVVEGDGQPQHF. The CDR3 DNA follows: TGCAGCGTTGTGGAAGGGGATGGTCAGCCCCAGCATTTT.

The chain has TRBV5-8 and TRBJ1-5, with 8 bases matching TRBD1. The V gene end was trimmed by 4 bases and the J gene end by 9 bases; junction bases not matched to a gene: 9. Germline CDR1 is SGHTS and CDR2 is YDEGEE. This CDR3 region has 14 residues. CDR3 nucleotides: TGTGCCAGCAGCCTCGGACAGGGAACGGGGCCCCAGCATTTT. It is translated as CASSLGQGTGPQHF.

The chain employs TRBV4-1 and TRBJ1-6; D gene unclear. Germline V gene data show CDR1 as MGHRA and CDR2 as YSYEKL. This CDR3 comprises 15 residues. Trimming cost V 1 base and J 10 bases, with 14 bases left between them. The CDR3 reads CASSQAPALGSPLHF. The CDR3 nucleotides read TGCGCCAGCAGCCAAGCCCCGGCCCTAGGCTCACCCCTCCACTTT.

This chain links TRBV19 with TRBJ1-2; D unresolved. This CDR3 is built from 13 residues. Looked up from germline, CDR1 is LNHDA and CDR2 is SQIVND (reference sequence). Trimming left V 3 bases short and J 7 bases short, with 12 bases between. The CDR3 here is CASSIGVLSGYTF. In DNA, the CDR3 is TGTGCCAGTAGTATCGGTGTACTTAGTGGCTACACCTTC.

This chain joins TRBV2 and TRBJ2-7, with 10 bases aligning to TRBD1. Germline assignment: CDR1 SNHLY and CDR2 FYNNEI. V dropped 7 bases and J dropped 6; count of bases not matched to a gene: 6. This CDR3 is built from 13 residues. CDR3 sequence (DNA): TGTGCCAGCACCAAGGGACAGGGGCTCGAGCAGTACTTC. Its translation is CASTKGQGLEQYF.

This clone was observed a single time. V gene TRBV5-1 combines with J gene TRBJ1-4, with D possibly being TRBD1 (6 bases). The germline gives CDR1 SGHRS, CDR2 YFSETQ. The CDR3 runs to 15 residues. The V end was cut by 0 bases, the J end by 8 bases, with 14 bases between. The CDR3 coding sequence is TGCGCCAGCAGCTTGGAGGGCAGGGGATCCGAAAAACTGTTTTTT. This translates into CASSLEGRGSEKLFF.